The 32 T cell receptor beta chains below all came from one sample that was sequenced in a study of cytomegalovirus exposure and HLA in healthy donors. The PCR employed 60 Vbeta primers together with 13 Jbeta primers. Here immunoSEQ multiplex PCR was the method, and the copy in TCRdb shows in-frame clones only, minus some. This repertoire shows roughly 120,000 clones, around 76% found once; its top ten account for roughly 16%. Sequencing was performed on PBMCs. These receptors all stem from a man aged 45 to 65 in good health and CMV-seropositive.

The V and J genes are TRBV13 and TRBJ2-5, with a possible D match to TRBD2 (6 bases). V was cut by 3 bases and J by 7 bases, with 18 bases left in between. The CDR3 has 15 residues. Germline V gene sequence: CDR1 PRHDT, CDR2 FYEKMQ (reference sequence). This chain's CDR3 is CASSFPWGERGTQYF. For the CDR3, the DNA is TGTGCCAGCAGCTTTCCCTGGGGGGAAAGGGGGACCCAGTACTTC.

This clone was detected a few times. The chain uses TRBV5-4 and TRBJ1-3, with D possibly matching TRBD1 (6 bases). This CDR3 has 14 residues. Germline CDR1 and CDR2: SGHNT and YYREEE (reference sequence). Trimming stripped 1 base from V and 1 base from J, with 6 bases between. CDR3 DNA sequence: TGTGCCAGCAGCTTGACAGGGTCTGGAAACACCATATATTTT. It encodes CASSLTGSGNTIYF.

The chain links TRBV9 to TRBJ1-1; 10 bases agree with TRBD1. Germline-derived CDR1 and CDR2 are SGDLS and YYNGEE. V gave up 4 bases and J gave up 1 base; unmatched junction bases: 19. This CDR3 is built from 20 residues. The CDR3 DNA reads as TGTGCCAGCAGCCGCAACCCGGCGGGCGGGACAGGGGATCCGAACACTGAAGCTTTCTTT. This gives the protein CASSRNPAGGTGDPNTEAFF.

The chain employs TRBV28 and TRBJ1-4, with a tentative D call TRBD1 (6 bases). Trimming cost V 7 bases and J 3 bases, with 9 bases left between them. CDR3 length: 13 amino acids. CDR1 is MDHEN, CDR2 SYDVKM, per germline. This chain's CDR3 is CASIRGPNEKLFF. The CDR3 coding sequence is TGTGCCAGCATCAGGGGCCCTAATGAAAAACTGTTTTTT.

V usage is TRBV6-1 and J usage is TRBJ1-5; tentative D call: TRBD1 (5 bases). Germline V gives CDR1 MNHNS, CDR2 SASEGT. The CDR3 runs 14 residues. V was shortened by 8 bases and J by 5 bases, with 16 bases between the two germline ends. The CDR3 is CASDPDSLYQPQHF. CDR3 DNA sequence: TGTGCCAGCGACCCAGACAGTCTTTATCAGCCCCAGCATTTT.

This clone appeared a single time. This specimen includes other DNA sequences encoding the same CDR3. The chain couples TRBV5-6 to TRBJ1-2; 8 nucleotides agree with TRBD1. V lost 4 bases and J lost 7; bases outside the gene matches: 18. The germline CDR1 and CDR2 sequences are SGHDT and YYEEEE. CDR3 length: 17 amino acids. The CDR3 reads CASSLTGTGSRWGGYTF. The CDR3 DNA reads TGTGCCAGCAGCCTGACCGGGACAGGAAGTAGGTGGGGTGGCTACACCTTC.

The CDR3 DNA reads as TGTGCCAGCAGCTCCTACAGTGGGGAGCAGTTCTTC. Residues: CASSSYSGEQFF. The V and J genes are TRBV7-2 and TRBJ2-1; D gene uncertain. From germline, CDR1 is SGHTA and CDR2 FQGNSA. V was trimmed by 4 bases and J by 10 bases, leaving 11 bases between them. The CDR3 is 12 residues long.

This rearrangement joins TRBV28 to TRBJ1-2; D possibly corresponds to TRBD1 (5 bases). The V end was cut by 3 bases, the J end by 7 bases, with 15 bases between. The CDR3 covers 14 residues. Germline loops: CDR1 MDHEN, CDR2 SYDVKM. CDR3 nucleotides: TGTGCCAGCAGTTTCGCAGGGCCTTTTCGTGGCTACACCTTC. Translated: CASSFAGPFRGYTF.

Concerning this clone: Relative to the germline gene, one junction end is altered; a read error may explain this. The chain combines TRBV7-2 with TRBJ2-1; a possible D gene is TRBD2 (5 bases). Germline CDR1 SGHTA, CDR2 FQGNSA. The CDR3 is 14 amino acids. Written as DNA, the CDR3 is TGTGCCAGTAGCTTACAGCCGGGGTACAATGAGCAGTTCTTC. Translation gives CASSLQPGYNEQFF.

Concerning this clone: Germline and junction disagree at one end, which may indicate a read error. The V call is TRBV2, the J call TRBJ2-7; D unresolved. The CDR3 is made up of 15 amino acids. Per germline, CDR1 SNHLY and CDR2 FYNNEI. DNA of the CDR3: TGTGCCACAATTTTTTTCCGGCCGATCTCCTACGAGCGGTACTTC. Amino acids: CATIFFRPISYERYF.

The chain recombines TRBV28 with TRBJ1-2; possible D gene TRBD1, 5 bases. This CDR3 is 14 amino acids long. Germline-derived CDR1 and CDR2 are MDHEN and SYDVKM. Trimming left V 7 bases short and J 7 bases short, with 19 bases between. CDR3 amino acids: CASTLAGPGGGYTF. The CDR3 nucleotides are TGTGCCAGCACTCTAGCGGGGCCGGGGGGTGGCTACACCTTC.

The rearrangement links TRBV9 to TRBJ1-3; D unresolved. V was pared by 0 bases and J by 2 bases, with 9 bases between. Germline V gives CDR1 SGDLS, CDR2 YYNGEE. The CDR3 runs to 15 residues. The CDR3 is CASSVEGRAGNTIYF. The CDR3 DNA reads as TGTGCCAGCAGCGTAGAAGGGAGGGCTGGAAACACCATATATTTT.

The chain links TRBV28 to TRBJ2-1, with TRBD2 identical over 8 bases. This CDR3 comprises 17 residues. V lost 3 bases to trimming and J lost 6 bases; unmatched junction nucleotides: 13. Germline values: CDR1 MDHEN, CDR2 SYDVKM. CDR3 sequence reads: CASSFPSGAGGSNEQFF. CDR3 DNA sequence: TGTGCCAGCAGTTTCCCCTCCGGGGCGGGAGGCTCCAATGAGCAGTTCTTC.

This clone showed up just a few times. This rearrangement joins TRBV28 to TRBJ1-1; 9 nucleotides line up with TRBD1. CDR1 and CDR2 (germline): MDHEN, SYDVKM. V trimming: 8 bases; J trimming: 7 bases; junction bases outside the gene matches: 11. The CDR3 covers 14 residues. CDR3 protein: CASWPGQGLGEAFF. The CDR3 DNA reads as TGTGCCAGCTGGCCGGGACAGGGCTTGGGTGAAGCTTTCTTT.

The chain combines TRBV29-1 with TRBJ1-1, with TRBD1 matching over 7 bases. V was clipped by 2 bases and J by 0 bases; unmatched bases: 3. Germline values: CDR1 SQVTM, CDR2 ANQGSEA. The CDR3 has 14 residues. DNA of the CDR3: TGCAGCGTTGAAAAGACAGGGCTGAACACTGAAGCTTTCTTT. Amino acids: CSVEKTGLNTEAFF.

The genes are TRBV21-1 and TRBJ2-7; TRBD2 is taken as the D call from the table, unchecked against the DNA. TRBV21-1 is a known pseudogene. The CDR3 is 16 residues long. The CDR3 DNA reads TGTGCCAGCAGCAAACGAGGCGGGAGGCCCCCGACCGAGCAGTACTTC. Translation gives CASSKRGGRPPTEQYF.

J is TRBJ2-7 and V is TRBV7-8; 12 bases agree with TRBD1. J was trimmed by 5 bases and V by 5 bases; bases with no gene match: 7. The germline gives CDR1 SGHVS, CDR2 FQNEAQ. The CDR3 contains 15 residues. For the CDR3, the DNA is TGTGCCAGCAGCAGCAACCGGGACAGGGGGCACGAGCAGTACTTC. Amino acid sequence: CASSSNRDRGHEQYF.

This chain joins TRBV9 and TRBJ2-1, with 9 bases identical to TRBD2. CDR3 length: 20 amino acids. CDR1 is SGDLS, CDR2 YYNGEE, per germline. J lost 0 bases, V lost 2 bases, and 15 bases had no gene match. As DNA, the CDR3 is TGTGCCAGCAGCGTTCGTCCACCGGGACTAGCTGTGGACTCCTACAATGAGCAGTTCTTC. Translated, it gives CASSVRPPGLAVDSYNEQFF. The full variable domain, with the rest looked up from reference TRBV9 and TRBJ2-1, is DSGVTQTPKHLITATGQRVTLRCSPRSGDLSVYWYQQSLDQGLQFLIQYYNGEERAKGNILERFSAQQFPDLHSELNLSSLELGDSALYFCASSVRPPGLAVDSYNEQFFGPGTRLTVL.

V usage is TRBV7-7 and J usage is TRBJ2-7; 9 positions match TRBD1. In germline, CDR1 is SSHAT, CDR2 FNYEAQ (reference sequence). V gave up 5 bases and J gave up 5 bases; unmatched junction bases: 4. There are 13 residues in the CDR3. The CDR3 DNA reads TGTGCCAGCAGCACCGGACAGGGGAACGAGCAGTACTTC. It yields the protein CASSTGQGNEQYF.

The gene calls are TRBV6-5 and TRBJ2-2; D remains unclear. V lost 5 bases and J 7 bases, leaving 8 bases between the germline ends. The CDR3 loop spans 12 amino acids. The V gene's germline CDR1 is MNHEY and CDR2 SVGAGI. The CDR3 spells CASSRIIGELFF. Written as DNA, the CDR3 is TGTGCCAGCAGTCGTATAATCGGGGAGCTGTTTTTT.

The V call is TRBV18, the J call TRBJ2-7; tentatively, D is TRBD2 (7 bases). Per germline, CDR1 KGHSH and CDR2 LQKENI. CDR3 length: 16 amino acids. Between the trimmed V and J ends, which lost 1 base and 2 bases, there was a span of 15 bases. The CDR3 nucleotides read TGTGCCAGCTCACCACGGGGGGGGCGGGTGACCTACGAGCAGTACTTC. Encoded protein: CASSPRGGRVTYEQYF.

The chain joins TRBV7-2 to TRBJ2-5, with D tentatively TRBD2 (7 bases). The germline CDR1 and CDR2 sequences are SGHTA and FQGNSA. The V gene lost 8 bases and the J gene lost 1 base, with 17 bases spanning the gap. CDR3 length: 15 residues. The CDR3 coding sequence is TGTGCCAGCCTGAGGGCGGGGGCTCTCCAAGAGACCCAGTACTTC. Translating gives CASLRAGALQETQYF.

The CDR3, as DNA: TGTGCCAGCCGCGGGGGGGGTCAGCATAATCAGCCCCAGCATTTT. This encodes CASRGGGQHNQPQHF. This chain joins TRBV2 and TRBJ1-5; D might be TRBD1 (5 bases). The CDR3 is made up of 15 amino acids. Germline V CDR1 and CDR2: SNHLY, FYNNEI. V was cut by 8 bases and J by 4 bases, with 18 bases left in between. Complete variable domain (other parts from reference TRBV2 and TRBJ1-5): EPEVTQTPSHQVTQMGQEVILRCVPISNHLYFYWYRQILGQKVEFLVSFYNNEISEKSEIFDDQFSVERPDGSNFTLKIRSTKLEDSAMYFCASRGGGQHNQPQHFGDGTRLSIL.

V usage is TRBV5-1 and J usage is TRBJ1-4, with D unclear. The CDR3 loop spans 14 amino acids. The V gene's germline CDR1 is SGHRS and CDR2 YFSETQ. The V end lost 0 bases, the J end lost 1 base, and 4 bases lay between the germline ends. CDR3 residues: CASSLGRTNEKLFF. CDR3 DNA sequence: TGCGCCAGCAGCTTGGGGAGAACTAATGAAAAACTGTTTTTT.

The rearrangement joins TRBV25-1 to TRBJ2-5; the match to TRBD1 covers 7 bases. The CDR3 covers 15 residues. The V gene's germline CDR1 is MGHDK and CDR2 SYGVNS. V dropped 6 bases and J dropped 1; count of bases not matched to a gene: 8. The CDR3 DNA reads as TGTGCCAGCAGCGAGCGGACAGGAATCCAAGAGACCCAGTACTTC. Its protein product is CASSERTGIQETQYF.

The rearrangement joins TRBV6-1 to TRBJ2-1, with unresolved D. V dropped 8 bases and J dropped 4 bases, with 15 bases sitting between them. Germline CDR1 is MNHNS and CDR2 is SASEGT. The CDR3 has 14 amino acids. The CDR3 spells CASSRASAYNEQFF. The CDR3 bases are TGTGCCAGCTCTAGAGCATCAGCTTACAATGAGCAGTTCTTC.

The chain combines TRBV5-5 with TRBJ1-4, with a weak D call TRBD1 (5 bases). CDR3 length: 15 residues. Germline lookup yields CDR1 SGHKS and CDR2 YYEKEE (reference sequence). Trimming took off 1 base at V and 5 bases at J, with 12 bases between the two ends. CDR3 protein: CASSLYQGGNEKLFF. CDR3 DNA: TGTGCCAGCAGCTTGTATCAGGGAGGGAATGAAAAACTGTTTTTT.

The rearrangement uses TRBV5-6 and TRBJ2-3; D may be TRBD2 (5 bases). V shed 4 bases and J shed 0 bases, with 12 bases lying between them. This CDR3 has 15 amino acids. Germline V gene lookup returns CDR1 SGHDT and CDR2 YYEEEE. CDR3 loop: CASSKRKISTDTQYF. The CDR3 DNA reads TGTGCCAGCAGCAAGCGGAAGATTAGCACAGATACGCAGTATTTT.

V is TRBV7-2 and J is TRBJ1-2, with D possibly being TRBD1 (6 bases). V dropped 5 bases and J dropped 4 bases, with 11 bases sitting between them. CDR1 and CDR2 (germline): SGHTA, FQGNSA. The CDR3 spans 13 residues. CDR3 sequence: CASSPGTTYGYTF. The CDR3 region has the DNA TGTGCCAGCAGCCCCGGGACAACCTATGGCTACACCTTC.

The chain joins TRBV19 to TRBJ1-5; perhaps TRBD1 as D (5 bases). Between the trimmed V and J ends, which lost 1 base and 0 bases, there was a span of 7 bases. This CDR3 is 15 amino acids long. CDR1 is LNHDA and CDR2 is SQIVND in the germline V gene (reference sequence). CDR3 bases: TGTGCCAGTAGTATAGGACAGATTAGCAATCAGCCCCAGCATTTT. It translates to CASSIGQISNQPQHF.

V gene TRBV6-5 combines with J gene TRBJ1-1; TRBD1 agrees at 8 bases. The CDR3 has 12 residues. CDR1 is MNHEY and CDR2 is SVGAGI in the germline V gene. Trimming removed 2 bases from V and 7 bases from J; junction bases left unmatched: 0. In DNA form, the CDR3 reads TGTGCCAGCAGTTACGGACAGGGTGAAGCTTTCTTT. It specifies CASSYGQGEAFF.

The rearrangement uses TRBV15 and TRBJ2-2; perhaps TRBD1 as D (6 bases). In germline, CDR1 is LNHNV, CDR2 YYDKDF (reference sequence). Deletions cut 9 bases from V and 3 bases from J, with 23 bases between. CDR3 length: 17 residues. CDR3 nucleotide sequence: TGTGCCACTGCTTCCCCCCCCCAGGGGCGGGACACCGGGGAGCTGTTTTTT. It is translated as CATASPPQGRDTGELFF.